This TCR delta chain was captured by sequencing in a study of gamma-delta T cells after stem cell transplantation. To note about this clone: A much larger clone lies a single base off, so this may be a read error. Other DNA sequences within the sample encode an identical CDR3.

This CDR3 region has 17 residues. Germline V gene data show CDR1 as GEAIGNYY and CDR2 as EKD. TCRdb reanalysed the RT-PCR reads via CATT. This sample has nearly 8,000 delta-chain clones, with roughly 15% found just once. This sequence joins TRDV2 and TRDJ1; 9 bases match TRDD3. Sample: gamma-delta T cells. The receptor comes from a human donor. It is not recorded whose cells these are; they may come from a transplant donor. CDR3 protein: CACDTTLLGDNTDKLIF. The CDR3 coding sequence is TGTGCCTGCGACACCACTCTACTGGGGGACAACACCGATAAACTCATCTTT.